The 5 T cell receptor beta chains given below trace back to one sample, sequenced in a study of cytomegalovirus exposure and HLA in healthy donors. A multiplex PCR was run with 60 Vbeta primers and 13 Jbeta primers. The method was immunoSEQ multiplex PCR; TCRdb's version includes in-frame clones alone and lacks a portion of them. The sample holds under 200,000 clones; roughly two thirds are singletons and the top ten take less than 3%. Sequencing input: PBMCs. The receptors were sampled from a woman aged 40 to 50 in good health and CMV-seropositive.

This chain links TRBV6-5 with TRBJ2-3; the match to TRBD1 covers 7 bases. The CDR3 is made up of 14 amino acids. Germline CDR1 reads MNHEY; CDR2 reads SVGAGI. The V segment lost 6 bases and the J segment 6 bases; nucleotides outside the gene matches: 9. CDR3 protein: CASRPPTGVDTQYF. The CDR3 nucleotides read TGTGCCAGCAGGCCTCCCACAGGGGTGGATACGCAGTATTTT.

This chain uses TRBV4-3 with TRBJ2-3, with TRBD1 matching 7 bases. The V and J ends lost 4 bases and 0 bases, in that order; junction bases with no gene match: 4. This CDR3 has 15 amino acids. Looked up from germline, CDR1 is LGHNA and CDR2 is YSLEER. The CDR3 loop is CASSRQGESTDTQYF. The CDR3 DNA is TGCGCCAGCAGCCGTCAGGGGGAAAGCACAGATACGCAGTATTTT.

DNA for the CDR3: TGTGCCAGCAGTTTATCTCAGTTCAATCAGCCCCAGCATTTT. Its translation: CASSLSQFNQPQHF. The chain carries TRBV27 and TRBJ1-5; D remains unclear. CDR3 length: 14 amino acids. Trimming removed 0 bases at V and 3 bases at J, with 6 bases between. Looked up from germline, CDR1 is MNHEY and CDR2 is SMNVEV (reference sequence).

The V call is TRBV15, the J call TRBJ1-2, with D perhaps matching TRBD1 (6 bases). CDR3 length: 14 amino acids. The V end lost 2 bases, the J end lost 6 bases, and 13 bases lay between the germline ends. Germline V gene data show CDR1 as LNHNV and CDR2 as YYDKDF (reference sequence). In DNA form, the CDR3 reads TGTGCCACCAGCAGACCCACAGGGACGGATGGCTACACCTTC. It is translated as CATSRPTGTDGYTF.

The rearrangement uses TRBV7-2 and TRBJ2-1; tentatively, D is TRBD1 (6 bases). This CDR3 is built from 17 residues. The germline gives CDR1 SGHTA, CDR2 FQGNSA. V was trimmed by 2 bases and J by 0 bases, leaving 14 bases between them. In DNA, the CDR3 is TGTGCCAGCAGCTTAAGTGGGGGCCAGGGCTCCTACAATGAGCAGTTCTTC. It specifies CASSLSGGQGSYNEQFF.